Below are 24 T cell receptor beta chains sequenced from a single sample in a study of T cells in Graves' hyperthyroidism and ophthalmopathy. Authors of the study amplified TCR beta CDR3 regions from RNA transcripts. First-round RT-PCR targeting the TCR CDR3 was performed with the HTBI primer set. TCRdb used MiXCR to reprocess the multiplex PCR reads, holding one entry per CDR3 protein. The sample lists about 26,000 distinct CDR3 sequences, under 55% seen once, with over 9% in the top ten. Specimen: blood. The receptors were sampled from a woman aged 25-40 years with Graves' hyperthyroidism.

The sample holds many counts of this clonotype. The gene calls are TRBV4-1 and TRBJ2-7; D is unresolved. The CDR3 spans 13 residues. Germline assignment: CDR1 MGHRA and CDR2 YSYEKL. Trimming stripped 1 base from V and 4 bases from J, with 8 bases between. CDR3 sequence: CASSQAELYEQYF. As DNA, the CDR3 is TGCGCCAGCAGCCAAGCTGAACTGTACGAGCAGTACTTC.

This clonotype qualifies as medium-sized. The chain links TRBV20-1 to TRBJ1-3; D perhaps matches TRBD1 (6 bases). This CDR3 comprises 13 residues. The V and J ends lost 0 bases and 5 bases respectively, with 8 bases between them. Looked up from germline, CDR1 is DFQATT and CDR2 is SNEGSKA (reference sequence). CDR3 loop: CSAREGARNTIYF. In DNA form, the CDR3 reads TGCAGTGCTAGAGAGGGGGCGAGAAACACCATATATTTT.

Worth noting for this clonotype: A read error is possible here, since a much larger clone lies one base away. This CDR3 is CASSFLGVNEQFF. The CDR3 DNA is TGTGCCAGCAGCTTTCTGGGGGTAAATGAGCAGTTCTTC. The V gene is TRBV7-2, the J gene TRBJ2-1; D may be TRBD1 or TRBD2 (5 bases each). The germline V and J ends were trimmed by 3 bases and 7 bases, with 10 bases remaining between them. This CDR3 is 13 amino acids long. Germline-derived CDR1 and CDR2 are SGHTA and FQGNSA.

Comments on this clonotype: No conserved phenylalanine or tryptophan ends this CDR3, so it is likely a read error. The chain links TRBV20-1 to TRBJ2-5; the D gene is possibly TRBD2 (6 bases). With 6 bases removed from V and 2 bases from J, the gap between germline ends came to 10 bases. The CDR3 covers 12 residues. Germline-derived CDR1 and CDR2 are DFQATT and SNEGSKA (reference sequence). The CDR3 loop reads CSALGLQETQYC. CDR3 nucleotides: TGCAGTGCCCTAGGACTACAAGAGACCCAGTACTGC.

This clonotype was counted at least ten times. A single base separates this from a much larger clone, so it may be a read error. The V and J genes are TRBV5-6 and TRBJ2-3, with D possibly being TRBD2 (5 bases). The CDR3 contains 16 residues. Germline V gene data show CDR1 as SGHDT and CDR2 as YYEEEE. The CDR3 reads CANSSTRFSSTDTQYF. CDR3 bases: TGTGCCAACAGCTCTACTAGGTTCTCTAGCACAGATACGCAGTATTTT.

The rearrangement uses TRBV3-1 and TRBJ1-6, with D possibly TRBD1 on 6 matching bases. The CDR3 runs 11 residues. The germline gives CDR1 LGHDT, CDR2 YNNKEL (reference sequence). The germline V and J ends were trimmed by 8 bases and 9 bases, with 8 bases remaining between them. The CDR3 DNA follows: TGTGCCAGCCGGGACATTTCACCCCTCCACTTT. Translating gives CASRDISPLHF.

CDR3 residues: CASSLEGMRQGGYYGYTF. The DNA for the CDR3 is TGTGCCAGCAGCTTAGAAGGGATGAGACAGGGTGGATACTATGGCTACACCTTC. This sequence joins TRBV11-3 and TRBJ1-2; 7 nucleotides agree with TRBD1. Germline assignment: CDR1 SGHNT and CDR2 YENEEA. The trim removed 0 bases at V and 3 bases at J, leaving 13 bases unmatched. The CDR3 is made up of 18 amino acids.

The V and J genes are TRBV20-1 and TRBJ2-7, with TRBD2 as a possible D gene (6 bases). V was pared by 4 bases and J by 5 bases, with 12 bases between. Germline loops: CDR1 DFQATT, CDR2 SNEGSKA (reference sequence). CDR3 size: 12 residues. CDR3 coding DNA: TGCAGTGCTATGACTAGTACCCACGAGCAGTACTTC. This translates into CSAMTSTHEQYF.

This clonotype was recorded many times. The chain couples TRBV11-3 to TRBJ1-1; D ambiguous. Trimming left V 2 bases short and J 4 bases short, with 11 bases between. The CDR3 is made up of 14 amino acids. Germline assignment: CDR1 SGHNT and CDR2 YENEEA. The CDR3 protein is CASSLYGYGTEAFF. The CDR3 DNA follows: TGTGCCAGCAGCTTATATGGTTATGGCACTGAAGCTTTCTTT.

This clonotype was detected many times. This CDR3 is CASRRPVRNQPQHF. CDR3 bases: TGTGCCAGCAGGCGACCCGTGCGCAATCAGCCCCAGCATTTT. The V call is TRBV28, the J call TRBJ1-5, with D unclear. From germline, CDR1 is MDHEN and CDR2 SYDVKM. With 6 bases removed from V and 2 bases from J, the gap between germline ends came to 11 bases. CDR3 length: 14 residues.

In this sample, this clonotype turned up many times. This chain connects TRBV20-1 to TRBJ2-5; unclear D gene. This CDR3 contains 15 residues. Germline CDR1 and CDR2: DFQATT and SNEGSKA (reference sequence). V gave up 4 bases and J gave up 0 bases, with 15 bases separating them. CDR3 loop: CSATPRIGYQETQYF. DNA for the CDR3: TGCAGTGCTACCCCCCGAATAGGGTACCAAGAGACCCAGTACTTC.

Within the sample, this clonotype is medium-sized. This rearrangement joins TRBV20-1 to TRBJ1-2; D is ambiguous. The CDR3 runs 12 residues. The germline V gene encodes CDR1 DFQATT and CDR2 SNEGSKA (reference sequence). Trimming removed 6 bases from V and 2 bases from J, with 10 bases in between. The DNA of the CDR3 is TGCAGTGCCGCGGAACAGAACTATGGCTACACCTTC. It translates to CSAAEQNYGYTF.

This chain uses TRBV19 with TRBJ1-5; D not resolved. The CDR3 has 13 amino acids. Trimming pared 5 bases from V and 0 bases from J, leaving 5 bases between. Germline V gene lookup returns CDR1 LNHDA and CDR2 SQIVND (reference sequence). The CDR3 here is CASSWNSNQPQHF. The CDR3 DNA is TGTGCCAGTAGTTGGAATAGCAATCAGCCCCAGCATTTT.

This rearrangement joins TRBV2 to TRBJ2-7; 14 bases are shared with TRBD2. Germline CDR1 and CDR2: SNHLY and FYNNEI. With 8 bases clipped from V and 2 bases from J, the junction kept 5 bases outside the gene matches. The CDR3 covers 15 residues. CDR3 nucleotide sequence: TGTGCCAGCGGAGGGACTAGCGGGAGACCCTACGAGCAGTACTTC. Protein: CASGGTSGRPYEQYF.

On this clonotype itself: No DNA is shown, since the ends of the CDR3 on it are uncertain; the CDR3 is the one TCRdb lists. This CDR3 reads CASSSALYLCASSLGRNYGYTF. V is TRBV6-4 and J is TRBJ1-2. The CDR3 length equals 22 residues, ends included. Germline V gives CDR1 MRHNA, CDR2 SNTAGT.

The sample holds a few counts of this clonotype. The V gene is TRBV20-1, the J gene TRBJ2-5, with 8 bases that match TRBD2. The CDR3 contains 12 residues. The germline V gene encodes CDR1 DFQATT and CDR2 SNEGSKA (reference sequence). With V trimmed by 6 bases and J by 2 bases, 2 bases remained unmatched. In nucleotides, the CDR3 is TGCAGTGCAATAGCGGGACAAGAGACCCAGTACTTC. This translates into CSAIAGQETQYF.

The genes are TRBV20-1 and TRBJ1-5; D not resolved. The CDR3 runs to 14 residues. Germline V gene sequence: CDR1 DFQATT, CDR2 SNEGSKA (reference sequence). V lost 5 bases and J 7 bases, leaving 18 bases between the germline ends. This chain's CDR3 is CSAGRVRGEQPQHF. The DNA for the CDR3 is TGCAGTGCTGGTAGGGTTCGCGGCGAGCAGCCCCAGCATTTT.

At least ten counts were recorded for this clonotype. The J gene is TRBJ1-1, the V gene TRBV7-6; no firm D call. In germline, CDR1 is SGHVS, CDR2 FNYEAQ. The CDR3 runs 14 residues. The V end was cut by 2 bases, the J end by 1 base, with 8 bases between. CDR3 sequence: CASSLLRENTEAFF. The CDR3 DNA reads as TGTGCCAGCAGCTTATTAAGGGAGAACACTGAAGCTTTCTTT.

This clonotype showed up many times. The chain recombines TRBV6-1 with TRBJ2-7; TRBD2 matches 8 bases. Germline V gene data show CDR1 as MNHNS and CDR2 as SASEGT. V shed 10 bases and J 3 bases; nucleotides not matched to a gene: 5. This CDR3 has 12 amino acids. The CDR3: CATFGGGYEQYF. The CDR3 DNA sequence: TGTGCCACATTCGGGGGGGGCTACGAGCAGTACTTC.

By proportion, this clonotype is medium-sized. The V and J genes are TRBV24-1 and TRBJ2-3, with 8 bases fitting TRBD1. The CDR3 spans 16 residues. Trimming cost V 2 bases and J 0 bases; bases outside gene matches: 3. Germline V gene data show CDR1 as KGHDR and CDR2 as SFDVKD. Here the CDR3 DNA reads TGTGCCACCAGTGATTGGGACAGGACTAGCACAGATACGCAGTATTTT. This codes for CATSDWDRTSTDTQYF.

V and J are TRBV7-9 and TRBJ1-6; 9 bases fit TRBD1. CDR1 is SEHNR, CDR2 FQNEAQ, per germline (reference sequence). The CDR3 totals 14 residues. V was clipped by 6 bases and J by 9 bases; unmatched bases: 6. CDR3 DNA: TGTGCCAGCAGATTCACAGGGGGCGGTTCACCCCTCCACTTT. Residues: CASRFTGGGSPLHF.

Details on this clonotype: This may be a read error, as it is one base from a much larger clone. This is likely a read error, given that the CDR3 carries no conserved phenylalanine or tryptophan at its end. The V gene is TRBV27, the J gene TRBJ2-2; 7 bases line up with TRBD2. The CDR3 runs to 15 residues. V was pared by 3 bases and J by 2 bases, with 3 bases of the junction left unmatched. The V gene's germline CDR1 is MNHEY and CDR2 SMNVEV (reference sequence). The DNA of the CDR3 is TGTGCCAGCAGTTTGTCTAGCGGTAACACCGGGGAGCTGTTTCTT. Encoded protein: CASSLSSGNTGELFL.

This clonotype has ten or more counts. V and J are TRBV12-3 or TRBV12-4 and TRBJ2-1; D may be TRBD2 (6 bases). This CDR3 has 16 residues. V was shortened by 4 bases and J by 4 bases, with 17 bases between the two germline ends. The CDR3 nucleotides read TGTGCCAGCAGTTCGCGGGACGGATCCTCTTACAATGAGCAGTTCTTC. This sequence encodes CASSSRDGSSYNEQFF.

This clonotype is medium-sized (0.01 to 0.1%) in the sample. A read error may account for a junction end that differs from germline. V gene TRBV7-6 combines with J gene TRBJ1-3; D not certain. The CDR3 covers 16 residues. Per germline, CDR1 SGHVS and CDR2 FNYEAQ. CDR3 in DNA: TGTGCCAGCAGCATAGCCTTAGCGGTTGGTGGAAACACCATATATTTT. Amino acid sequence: CASSIALAVGGNTIYF.